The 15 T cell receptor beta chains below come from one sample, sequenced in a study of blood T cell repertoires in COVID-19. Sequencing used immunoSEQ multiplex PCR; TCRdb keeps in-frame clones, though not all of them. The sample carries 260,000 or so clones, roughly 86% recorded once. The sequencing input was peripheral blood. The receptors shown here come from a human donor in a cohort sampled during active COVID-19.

CDR3 nucleotide sequence: TGTGCCAGCAGCCCGTCTAGCGGGGGGGCCAGGGAGCAGTACTTC. Translated: CASSPSSGGAREQYF. The J gene is TRBJ2-7, the V gene TRBV7-2, with TRBD2 identical over 12 bases. CDR3 length: 15 residues. V gave up 5 bases and J gave up 7 bases; unmatched junction bases: 9. CDR1 is SGHTA, CDR2 FQGNSA, per germline.

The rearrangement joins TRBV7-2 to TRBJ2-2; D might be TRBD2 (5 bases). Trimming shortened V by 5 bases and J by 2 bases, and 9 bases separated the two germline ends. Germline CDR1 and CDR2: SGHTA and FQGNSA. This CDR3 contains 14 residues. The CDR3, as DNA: TGTGCCAGCAGCGTTAGCGTAAACACCGGGGAGCTGTTTTTT. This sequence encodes CASSVSVNTGELFF. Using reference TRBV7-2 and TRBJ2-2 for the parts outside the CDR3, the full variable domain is GAGVSQSPSNKVTEKGKDVELRCDPISGHTALYWYRQSLGQGLEFLIYFQGNSAPDKSGLPSDRFSAERTGGSVSTLTIQRTQQEDSAVYLCASSVSVNTGELFFGEGSRLTVL.

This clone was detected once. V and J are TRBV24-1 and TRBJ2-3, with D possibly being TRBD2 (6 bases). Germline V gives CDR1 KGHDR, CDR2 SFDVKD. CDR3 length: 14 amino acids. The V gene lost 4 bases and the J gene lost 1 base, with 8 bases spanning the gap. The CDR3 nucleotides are TGTGCCACCAGTGAAGTAGCGGGCACAGATACGCAGTATTTT. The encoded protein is CATSEVAGTDTQYF.

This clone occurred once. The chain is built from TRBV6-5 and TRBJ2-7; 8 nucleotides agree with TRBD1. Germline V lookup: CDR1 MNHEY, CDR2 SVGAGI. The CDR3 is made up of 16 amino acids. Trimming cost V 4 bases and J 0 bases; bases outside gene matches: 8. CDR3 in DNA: TGTGCCAGCAGTTCGGACAGGGCAAGGCCCTCCTACGAGCAGTACTTC. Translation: CASSSDRARPSYEQYF.

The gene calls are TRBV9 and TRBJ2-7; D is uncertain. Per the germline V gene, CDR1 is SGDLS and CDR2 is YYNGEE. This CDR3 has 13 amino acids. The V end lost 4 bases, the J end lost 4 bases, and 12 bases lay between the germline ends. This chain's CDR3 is CASSLSETYEQYF. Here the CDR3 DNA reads TGTGCCAGCAGCTTGAGCGAGACTTACGAGCAGTACTTC.

In nucleotides, the CDR3 is TGTGCCTGGGGGGGACAGCCCTACGAGCAGTACTTC. Amino acid sequence: CAWGGQPYEQYF. The V and J genes are TRBV30 and TRBJ2-7; TRBD1 agrees at 7 bases. The CDR3 loop spans 12 amino acids. V lost 5 bases and J lost 2; bases outside the gene matches: 3. Per germline, CDR1 GTSNPN and CDR2 SVGIG (reference sequence).

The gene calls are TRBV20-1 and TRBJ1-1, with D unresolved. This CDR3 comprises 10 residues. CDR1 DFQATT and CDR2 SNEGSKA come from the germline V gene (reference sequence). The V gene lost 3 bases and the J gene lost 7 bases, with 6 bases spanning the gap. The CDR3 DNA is TGCAGTGCTAGTGTCCTTGAAGCTTTCTTT. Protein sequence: CSASVLEAFF.

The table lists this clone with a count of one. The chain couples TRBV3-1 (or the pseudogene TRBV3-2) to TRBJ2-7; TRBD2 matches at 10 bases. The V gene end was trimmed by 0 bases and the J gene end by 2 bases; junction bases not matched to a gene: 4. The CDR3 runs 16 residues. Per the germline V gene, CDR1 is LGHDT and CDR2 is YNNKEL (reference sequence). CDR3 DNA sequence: TGTGCCAGCAGCCAAGAGGGGAGCGGGAGGGCCTACGAGCAGTACTTC. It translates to CASSQEGSGRAYEQYF.

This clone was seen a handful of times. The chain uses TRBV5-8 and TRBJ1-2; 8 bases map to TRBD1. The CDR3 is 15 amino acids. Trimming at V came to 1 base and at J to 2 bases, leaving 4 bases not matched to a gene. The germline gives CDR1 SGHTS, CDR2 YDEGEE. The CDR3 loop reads CASSLYRTGNYGYTF. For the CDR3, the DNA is TGTGCCAGCAGCTTGTACAGGACAGGGAACTATGGCTACACCTTC.

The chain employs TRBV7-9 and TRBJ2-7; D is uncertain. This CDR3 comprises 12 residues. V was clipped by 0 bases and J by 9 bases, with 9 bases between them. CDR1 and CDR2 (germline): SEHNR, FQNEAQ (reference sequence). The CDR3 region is CASSLALVGQYF. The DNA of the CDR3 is TGTGCCAGCAGCTTAGCCCTCGTCGGGCAGTACTTC.

CDR3 DNA sequence: TGTGCTAGTGGGATCGGGACAACGAGCAATCAGCCCCAGCATTTT. Protein: CASGIGTTSNQPQHF. The rearrangement joins TRBV12-5 to TRBJ1-5, with D possibly TRBD1 on 6 matching bases. Germline loops: CDR1 LGHNT, CDR2 FRNRAP. The CDR3 spans 15 residues. The germline V and J ends were trimmed by 6 bases and 1 base, with 13 bases remaining between them.

The CDR3 DNA follows: TGTGCCACCAGTGGTGGGGGACAGCCCACAGATACGCAGTATTTT. This gives the protein CATSGGGQPTDTQYF. This sequence joins TRBV24-1 and TRBJ2-3; 7 bases map to TRBD1. Germline V gene data show CDR1 as KGHDR and CDR2 as SFDVKD. The J segment lost 2 bases and the V segment lost 5 bases, leaving 6 bases of the junction unmatched. CDR3 length: 15 amino acids.

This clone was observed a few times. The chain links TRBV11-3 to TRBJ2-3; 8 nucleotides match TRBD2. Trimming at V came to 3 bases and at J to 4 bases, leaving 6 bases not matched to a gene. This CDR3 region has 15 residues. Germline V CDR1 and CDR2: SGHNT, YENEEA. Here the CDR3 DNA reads TGTGCCAGCAGCTTGAGTAGCGGGACCTCAGATACGCAGTATTTT. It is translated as CASSLSSGTSDTQYF.

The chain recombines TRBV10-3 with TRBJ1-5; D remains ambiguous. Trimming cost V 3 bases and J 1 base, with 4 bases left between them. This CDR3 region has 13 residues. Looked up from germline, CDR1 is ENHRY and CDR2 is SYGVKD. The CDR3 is CAISEESNQPQHF. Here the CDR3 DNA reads TGTGCCATCAGTGAAGAGAGCAATCAGCCCCAGCATTTT.

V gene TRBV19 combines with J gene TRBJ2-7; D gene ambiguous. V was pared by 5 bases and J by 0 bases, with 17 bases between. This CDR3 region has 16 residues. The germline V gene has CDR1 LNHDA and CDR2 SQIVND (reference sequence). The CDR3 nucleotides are TGTGCCAGTAGTTCGGCCTCCGGAGTGAGCTCCTACGAGCAGTACTTC. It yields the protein CASSSASGVSSYEQYF.